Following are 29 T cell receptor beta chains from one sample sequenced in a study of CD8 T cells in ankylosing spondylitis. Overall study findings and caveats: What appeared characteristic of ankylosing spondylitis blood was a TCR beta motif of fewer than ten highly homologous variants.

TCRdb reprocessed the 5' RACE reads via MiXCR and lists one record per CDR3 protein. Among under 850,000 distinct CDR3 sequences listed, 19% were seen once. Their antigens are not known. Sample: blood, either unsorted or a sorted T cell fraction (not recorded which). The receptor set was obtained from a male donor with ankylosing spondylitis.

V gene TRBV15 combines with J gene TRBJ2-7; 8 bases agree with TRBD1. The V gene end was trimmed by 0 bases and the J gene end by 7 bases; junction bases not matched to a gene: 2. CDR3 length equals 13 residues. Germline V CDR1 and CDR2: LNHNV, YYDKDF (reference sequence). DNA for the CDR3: TGTGCCACCAGCAGAGACAGGGGGCTAGAGCAGTACTTC. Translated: CATSRDRGLEQYF.

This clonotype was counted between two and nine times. CDR3 loop: CASSYRTSGRFGELFF. The CDR3 coding sequence is TGTGCCAGCAGTTATCGGACTAGCGGGAGATTCGGGGAGCTGTTTTTT. The V gene is TRBV6-2 or TRBV6-3, the J gene TRBJ2-2; 13 bases align to TRBD2. Germline V lookup: CDR1 MNHEY, CDR2 SVGEGT. The CDR3 sequence is 16 residues long. The V and J ends lost 3 bases and 7 bases, in that order; junction bases with no gene match: 5.

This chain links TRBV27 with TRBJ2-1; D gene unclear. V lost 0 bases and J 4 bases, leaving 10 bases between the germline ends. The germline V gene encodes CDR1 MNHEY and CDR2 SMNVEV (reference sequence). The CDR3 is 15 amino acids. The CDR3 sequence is CASSLSRTAYNEQFF. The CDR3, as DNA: TGTGCCAGCAGTTTATCGAGGACGGCTTACAATGAGCAGTTCTTC.

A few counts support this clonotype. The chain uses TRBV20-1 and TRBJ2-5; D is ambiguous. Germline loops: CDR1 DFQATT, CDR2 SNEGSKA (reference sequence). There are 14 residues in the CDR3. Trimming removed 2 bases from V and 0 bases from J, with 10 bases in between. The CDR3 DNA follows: TGCAGTGCTAGATTTGTGACCCACCAAGAGACCCAGTACTTC. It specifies CSARFVTHQETQYF.

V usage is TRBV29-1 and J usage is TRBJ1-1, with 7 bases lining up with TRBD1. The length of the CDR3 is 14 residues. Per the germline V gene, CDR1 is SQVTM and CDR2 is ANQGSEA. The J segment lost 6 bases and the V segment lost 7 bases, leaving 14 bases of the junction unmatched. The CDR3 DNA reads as TGCAGCGCCAACAGGGGCCAAGGCTCCCCTGAAGCTTTCTTT. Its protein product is CSANRGQGSPEAFF.

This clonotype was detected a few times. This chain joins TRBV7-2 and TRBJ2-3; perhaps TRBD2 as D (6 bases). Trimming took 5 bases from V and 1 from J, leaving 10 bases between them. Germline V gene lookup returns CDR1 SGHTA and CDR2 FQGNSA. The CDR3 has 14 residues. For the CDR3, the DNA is TGTGCCAGCAGCAAAACGGGAGGCACAGATACGCAGTATTTT. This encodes CASSKTGGTDTQYF.

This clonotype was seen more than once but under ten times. CDR3 in amino acids: CSVRTSGGGRNEQFF. CDR3 coding DNA: TGCAGCGTCCGGACTAGCGGGGGGGGTAGAAATGAGCAGTTCTTC. The chain is built from TRBV29-1 and TRBJ2-1; TRBD2 matches 15 bases. CDR1 is SQVTM and CDR2 is ANQGSEA in the germline V gene. The CDR3 length is 15 residues. V was clipped by 6 bases and J by 7 bases; unmatched bases: 7.

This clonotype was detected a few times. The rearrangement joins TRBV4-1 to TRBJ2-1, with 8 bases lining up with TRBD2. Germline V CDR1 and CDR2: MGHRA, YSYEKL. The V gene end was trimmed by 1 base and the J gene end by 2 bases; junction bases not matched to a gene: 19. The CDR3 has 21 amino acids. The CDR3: CASSQGPQSGGISSAYNEQFF. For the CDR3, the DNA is TGCGCCAGCAGCCAAGGGCCTCAGTCGGGGGGGATTAGTTCGGCCTACAATGAGCAGTTCTTC.

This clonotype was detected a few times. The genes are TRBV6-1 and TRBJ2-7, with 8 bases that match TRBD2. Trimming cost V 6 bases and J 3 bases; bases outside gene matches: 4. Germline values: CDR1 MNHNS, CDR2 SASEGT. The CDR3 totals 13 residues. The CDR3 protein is CASRESGGYEQYF. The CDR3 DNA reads TGTGCCAGCAGGGAAAGCGGGGGCTACGAGCAGTACTTC.

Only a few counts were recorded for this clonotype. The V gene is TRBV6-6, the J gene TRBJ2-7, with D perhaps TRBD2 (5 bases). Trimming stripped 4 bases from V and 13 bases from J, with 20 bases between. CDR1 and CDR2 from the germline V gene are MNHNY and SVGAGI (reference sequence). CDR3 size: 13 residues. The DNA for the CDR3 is TGTGCCAGCAGTTCCGAGGGTACACTCGGTGGCTACTTC. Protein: CASSSEGTLGGYF.

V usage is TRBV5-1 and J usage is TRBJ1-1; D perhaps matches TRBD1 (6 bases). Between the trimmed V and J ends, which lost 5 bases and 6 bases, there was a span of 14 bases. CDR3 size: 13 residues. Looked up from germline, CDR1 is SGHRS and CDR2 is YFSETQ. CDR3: CASSQGYGAEAFF. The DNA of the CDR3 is TGCGCCAGCAGTCAGGGGTATGGGGCTGAAGCTTTCTTT. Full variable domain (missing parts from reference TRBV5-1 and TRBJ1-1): KAGVTQTPRYLIKTRGQQVTLSCSPISGHRSVSWYQQTPGQGLQFLFEYFSETQRNKGNFPGRFSGRQFSNSRSEMNVSTLELGDSALYLCASSQGYGAEAFFGQGTRLTVV.

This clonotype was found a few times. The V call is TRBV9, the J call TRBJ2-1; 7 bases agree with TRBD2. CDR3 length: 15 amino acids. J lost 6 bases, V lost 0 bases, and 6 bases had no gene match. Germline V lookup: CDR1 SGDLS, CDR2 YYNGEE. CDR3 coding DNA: TGTGCCAGCAGCGTAGGCCCTAGCGGACTCAATGAGCAGTTCTTC. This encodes CASSVGPSGLNEQFF.

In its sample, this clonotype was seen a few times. DNA of the CDR3: TGTGCCAGCAGTTTCGGCGGGAGTAGGGTCGATGAGCAGTTCTTC. Translation gives CASSFGGSRVDEQFF. V usage is TRBV12-3 or TRBV12-4 and J usage is TRBJ2-1, with TRBD2 identical over 7 bases. The CDR3 is 15 residues long. With 3 bases clipped from V and 8 bases from J, the junction kept 10 bases outside the gene matches.

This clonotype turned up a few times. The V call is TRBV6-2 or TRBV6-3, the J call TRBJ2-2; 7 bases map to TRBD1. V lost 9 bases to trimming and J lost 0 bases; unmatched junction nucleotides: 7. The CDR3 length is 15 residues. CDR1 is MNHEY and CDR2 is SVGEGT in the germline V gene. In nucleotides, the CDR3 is TGTGCCAGTAGAACAGGGGCCACGAACACCGGGGAGCTGTTTTTT. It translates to CASRTGATNTGELFF.

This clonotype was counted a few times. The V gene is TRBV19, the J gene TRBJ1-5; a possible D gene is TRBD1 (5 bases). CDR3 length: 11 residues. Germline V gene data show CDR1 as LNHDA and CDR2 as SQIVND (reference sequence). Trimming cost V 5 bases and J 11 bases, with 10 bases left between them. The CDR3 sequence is CASSPGTTQHF. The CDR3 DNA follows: TGTGCCAGTAGTCCCGGGACGACCCAGCATTTT.

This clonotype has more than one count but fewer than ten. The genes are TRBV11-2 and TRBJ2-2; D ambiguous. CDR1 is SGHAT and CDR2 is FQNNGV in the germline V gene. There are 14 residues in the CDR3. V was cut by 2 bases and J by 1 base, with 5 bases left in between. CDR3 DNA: TGTGCCAGCAGCTTAAATCGGAACACCGGGGAGCTGTTTTTT. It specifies CASSLNRNTGELFF.

CDR3 protein: CASSVGGVFTEAFF. DNA of the CDR3: TGTGCCAGCAGCGTAGGGGGCGTTTTCACTGAAGCTTTCTTT. The chain recombines TRBV9 with TRBJ1-1; possible D gene TRBD1, 5 bases. The CDR3 runs to 14 residues. Per germline, CDR1 SGDLS and CDR2 YYNGEE. V was pared by 0 bases and J by 4 bases, with 10 bases between.

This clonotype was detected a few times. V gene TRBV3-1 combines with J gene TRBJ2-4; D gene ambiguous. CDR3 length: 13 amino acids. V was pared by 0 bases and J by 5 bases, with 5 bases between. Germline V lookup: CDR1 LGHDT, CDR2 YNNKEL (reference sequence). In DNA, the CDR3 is TGTGCCAGCAGCCAAGATTGGGAAAACATTCAGTACTTC. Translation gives CASSQDWENIQYF.

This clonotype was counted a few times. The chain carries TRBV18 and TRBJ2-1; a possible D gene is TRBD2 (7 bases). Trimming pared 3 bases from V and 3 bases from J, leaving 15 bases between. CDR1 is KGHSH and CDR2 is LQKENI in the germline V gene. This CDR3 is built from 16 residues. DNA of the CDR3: TGTGCCAGCTCACCTCCGGGGGGCCTTGGCTACAATGAGCAGTTCTTC. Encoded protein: CASSPPGGLGYNEQFF.

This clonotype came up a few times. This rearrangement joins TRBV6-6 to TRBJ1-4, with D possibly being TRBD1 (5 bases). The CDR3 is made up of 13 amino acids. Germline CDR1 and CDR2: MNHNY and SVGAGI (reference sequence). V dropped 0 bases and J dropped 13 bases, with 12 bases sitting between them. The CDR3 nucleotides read TGTGCCAGCAGTTACTCGTTCGGGGCGCGACTGTTTTTT. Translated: CASSYSFGARLFF.

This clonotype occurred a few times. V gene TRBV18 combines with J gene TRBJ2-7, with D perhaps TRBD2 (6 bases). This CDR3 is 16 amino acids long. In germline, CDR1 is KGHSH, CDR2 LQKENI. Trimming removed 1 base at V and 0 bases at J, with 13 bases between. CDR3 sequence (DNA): TGTGCCAGCTCACCACGGGGTAGCGGACCCTCCTACGAGCAGTACTTC. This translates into CASSPRGSGPSYEQYF.

CDR3 DNA sequence: TGTGCCAGCAGTTCAGGGGCAGCCTACGAGCAGTACTTC. This translates into CASSSGAAYEQYF. The rearrangement uses TRBV12-3 or TRBV12-4 and TRBJ2-7; D possibly corresponds to TRBD1 (6 bases). V lost 4 bases, J lost 2 bases, and 9 bases lay in between. The CDR3 extends over 13 amino acids.

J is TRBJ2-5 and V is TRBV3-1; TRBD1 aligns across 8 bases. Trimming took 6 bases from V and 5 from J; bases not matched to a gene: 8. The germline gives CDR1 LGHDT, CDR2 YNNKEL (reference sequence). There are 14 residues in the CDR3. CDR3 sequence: CASSHGQGYETQYF. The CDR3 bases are TGTGCCAGCAGTCACGGACAGGGTTACGAGACCCAGTACTTC.

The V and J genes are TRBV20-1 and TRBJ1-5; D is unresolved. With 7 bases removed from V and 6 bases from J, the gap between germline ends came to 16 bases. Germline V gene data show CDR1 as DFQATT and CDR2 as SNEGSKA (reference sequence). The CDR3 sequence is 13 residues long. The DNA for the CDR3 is TGCAGTGGAAGAGGTCAAGGCGGTCAGCCCCAGCATTTT. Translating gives CSGRGQGGQPQHF.

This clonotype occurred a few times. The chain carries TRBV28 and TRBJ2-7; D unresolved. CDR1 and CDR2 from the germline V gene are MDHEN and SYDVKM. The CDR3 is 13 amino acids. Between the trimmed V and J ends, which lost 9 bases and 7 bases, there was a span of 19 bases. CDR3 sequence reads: CASTLSPFGEQYF. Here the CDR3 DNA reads TGTGCCAGTACGTTAAGTCCTTTTGGGGAGCAGTACTTC. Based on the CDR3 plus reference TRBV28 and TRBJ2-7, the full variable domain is DVKVTQSSRYLVKRTGEKVFLECVQDMDHENMFWYRQDPGLGLRLIYFSYDVKMKEKGDIPEGYSVSREKKERFSLILESASTNQTSMYLCASTLSPFGEQYFGPGTRLTVT.

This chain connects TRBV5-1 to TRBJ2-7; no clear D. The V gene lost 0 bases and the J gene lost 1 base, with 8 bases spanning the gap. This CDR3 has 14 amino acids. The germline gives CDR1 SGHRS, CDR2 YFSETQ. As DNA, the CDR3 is TGCGCCAGCAGCTTGGCCGAGGTTTCCTACGAGCAGTACTTC. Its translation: CASSLAEVSYEQYF.

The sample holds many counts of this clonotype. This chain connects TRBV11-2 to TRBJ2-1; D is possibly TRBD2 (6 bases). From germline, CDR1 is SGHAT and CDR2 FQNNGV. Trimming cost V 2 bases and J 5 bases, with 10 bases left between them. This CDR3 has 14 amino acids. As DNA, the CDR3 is TGTGCCAGCAGCTTAATTGAGCGGGACAATGAGCAGTTCTTC. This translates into CASSLIERDNEQFF.

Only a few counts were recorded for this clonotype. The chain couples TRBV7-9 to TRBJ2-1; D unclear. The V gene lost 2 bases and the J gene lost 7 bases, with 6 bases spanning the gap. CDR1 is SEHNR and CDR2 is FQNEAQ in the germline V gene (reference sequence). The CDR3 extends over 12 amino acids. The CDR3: CASSLNSNEQFF. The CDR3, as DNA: TGTGCCAGCAGCTTAAATAGTAATGAGCAGTTCTTC.

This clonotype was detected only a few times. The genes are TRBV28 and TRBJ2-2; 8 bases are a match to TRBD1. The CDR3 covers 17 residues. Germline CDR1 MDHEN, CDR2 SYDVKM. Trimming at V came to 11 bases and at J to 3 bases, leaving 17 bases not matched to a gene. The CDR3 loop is CAAGTAGGFFDTGELFF. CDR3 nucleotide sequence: TGTGCCGCCGGGACGGCAGGGGGCTTCTTTGACACCGGGGAGCTGTTTTTT.